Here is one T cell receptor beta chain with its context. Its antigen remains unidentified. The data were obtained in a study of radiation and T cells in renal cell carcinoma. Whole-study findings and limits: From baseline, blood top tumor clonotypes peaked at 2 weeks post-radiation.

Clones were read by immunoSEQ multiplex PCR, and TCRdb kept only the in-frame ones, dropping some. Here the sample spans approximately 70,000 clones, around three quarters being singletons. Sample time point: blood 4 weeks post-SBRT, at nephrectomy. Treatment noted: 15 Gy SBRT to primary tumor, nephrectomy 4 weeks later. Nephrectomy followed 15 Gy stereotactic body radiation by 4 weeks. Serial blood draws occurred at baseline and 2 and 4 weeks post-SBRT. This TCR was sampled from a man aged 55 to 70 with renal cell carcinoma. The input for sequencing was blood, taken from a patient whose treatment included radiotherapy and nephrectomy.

CDR3 region: CASSLETVENSPLHF. As DNA, the CDR3 is TGTGCCAGCAGCCTAGAGACAGTTGAGAATTCACCCCTCCACTTT. The rearrangement links TRBV5-6 to TRBJ1-6; perhaps TRBD1 as D (5 bases). V gave up 4 bases and J gave up 7 bases, with 15 bases separating them. The CDR3 sequence is 15 residues long. Per the germline V gene, CDR1 is SGHDT and CDR2 is YYEEEE.